Listed here are 6 T cell receptor beta chains from one sample, sequenced in a study of cytotoxic CD8 clonotypes in ibrutinib-treated CLL. Clones were read by immunoSEQ multiplex PCR, and TCRdb kept only the in-frame ones, dropping some. The repertoire holds approximately 350,000 clones, with about 64% as singletons. Source: PBMCs, taken after 36 months of ibrutinib treatment. The receptor set was obtained from a human donor with chronic lymphocytic leukemia.

The chain joins TRBV29-1 to TRBJ1-4; D ambiguous. The CDR3 runs to 13 residues. Germline values: CDR1 SQVTM, CDR2 ANQGSEA. V was cut by 6 bases and J by 5 bases, with 13 bases left in between. CDR3 nucleotide sequence: TGCAGCGTGAGTCGCAGATCAAATGAAAAACTGTTTTTT. As protein: CSVSRRSNEKLFF.

This rearrangement joins TRBV5-1 to TRBJ1-5; 9 nucleotides agree with TRBD1. Germline V CDR1 and CDR2: SGHRS, YFSETQ. V gave up 4 bases and J gave up 1 base; unmatched junction bases: 3. There are 15 residues in the CDR3. As DNA, the CDR3 is TGCGCCAGCAGCCGGACAGGGGCGAGCAATCAGCCCCAGCATTTT. Its protein is CASSRTGASNQPQHF.

The V gene is TRBV7-3, the J gene TRBJ1-1, with TRBD1 as a possible D gene (6 bases). CDR1 is SGHTA and CDR2 is FQGTGA in the germline V gene. Trimming shortened V by 5 bases and J by 5 bases, and 12 bases separated the two germline ends. There are 13 residues in the CDR3. CDR3 sequence: CASSKQGWTEAFF. The CDR3, as DNA: TGTGCCAGCAGCAAACAGGGCTGGACTGAAGCTTTCTTT.

This chain uses TRBV28 with TRBJ2-7; D remains ambiguous. The CDR3 is 12 residues long. V was clipped by 4 bases and J by 5 bases, with 9 bases between them. Per the germline V gene, CDR1 is MDHEN and CDR2 is SYDVKM. The chain's CDR3 is CASSSASDEQYF. The CDR3 bases are TGTGCCAGCAGTTCGGCGTCCGACGAGCAGTACTTC.

This chain uses TRBV6-5 with TRBJ2-7; D gene uncertain. Trimming stripped 6 bases from V and 3 bases from J, with 12 bases between. The germline V gene has CDR1 MNHEY and CDR2 SVGAGI. CDR3 length: 13 amino acids. The CDR3 reads CASRLGRVYEQYF. CDR3 bases: TGTGCCAGCAGACTTGGACGAGTCTACGAGCAGTACTTC.

The table lists this clone with a few counts. V and J are TRBV5-1 and TRBJ2-2; D unclear. Germline lookup yields CDR1 SGHRS and CDR2 YFSETQ. The CDR3 spans 14 residues. The germline V and J ends were trimmed by 0 bases and 5 bases, with 8 bases remaining between them. The CDR3 loop reads CASSLVGETGELFF. The CDR3, as DNA: TGCGCCAGCAGCTTGGTAGGTGAGACCGGGGAGCTGTTTTTT.